This TCR beta chain was retrieved from a study of circulating CD8 cells and anti-PD-1 response in melanoma (dated by TCRdb to between 2020 and 2021). The study in broad terms: Patients received nivolumab intravenously at 3 mg/kg every 2 weeks. The melanoma cohort had 13 patients, seven of whom got anti-PD-1 as first-line therapy, while the other six had previously had targeted therapy or immunotherapy. Responders were defined as patients showing complete or partial responses, and non-responders as patients showing stable or progressive disease (RECIST v1.1). The TCR repertoire analysis was performed on approximately 11 melanoma patients, comprising 7 non-responders and 4 responders. In on-treatment samples, a biotinylated anti-human IgG4 antibody was used to detect PD-1. What the work shows at the level of the full study, not this receptor alone: Only baseline and M1 samples from a small cohort with few responders were used in the published TCR repertoire comparisons. Repertoires were largely private between subsets, with under 8% of TRB clonotypes shared at M1; sharing was highest between DPOS and TIGIT. Tumor material was not accessible, so tumor reactivity was assessed by peptide assays on expanded sorted subsets instead. Because material was limited, most experiments were generally run without replicates. The authors pointed out that the cohort included both treatment-naive and previously treated patients, and that this mix could influence the results. Diversity was greatest in the DNEG repertoire, PD-1 and DPOS had similar and higher clonality, and TIGIT repertoires had the lowest diversity.

The sample holds a few counts of this clonotype. Its recognized antigen is unknown. No clone much larger than this one lies a single base away; base qualities are absent. Looking up the germline V gene (reference sequence) yields CDR1 LNHDA and CDR2 SQIVND. Trimming removed 5 bases from V and 1 base from J, leaving 15 bases between the germline ends. From cysteine to phenylalanine, the CDR3 is 16 amino acids long. The CDR3 DNA has 48 bases and is translated from base 1. Four subsets defined by PD-1 and/or TIGIT were sorted from live CD3+CD8+TCRalphabeta+ cells on a BD FACSAria II cell sorter. Circulating CD8 T cells were sorted into four subsets by PD-1 and TIGIT expression to characterize their relevance to anti-PD-1 therapy response. For each sorted CD8 T-cell subset, both the TCR alpha and TCR beta chains were sequenced. Peripheral blood was drawn before the first anti-PD-1 injection and after two and four injections. Ficoll gradient centrifugation was used to isolate PBMCs immediately. Until use, PBMCs were kept cryopreserved in liquid nitrogen in RPMI containing roughly 20% FCS and roughly 9.4% DMSO. After thawing, PBMCs were stained with a viability dye plus antibodies against CD3, CD8alpha, TCRalphabeta, PD-1 and TIGIT. Total RNA was extracted with the RNeasy Kit, and a RIN above 7 was reached by every sample.

Sequencing was performed on a NextSeq 500. The QIAseq Immune Repertoire RNA Library Kit, Human TCR Panel was used to prepare TCR libraries from around 15 ng of total RNA. The TCR libraries were sequenced on an Illumina NextSeq using a Mid Output V2 kit and asymmetric 261x41 paired-end reads. Every TCR library was diluted to approximately 4 nM, then pooled, denatured and loaded at about 0.99 pM. The published analysis was carried out like this. The QIAGEN GeneGlobe Data Analysis Center was used to process TCR FASTQ files, and downstream analysis was done in R 3.5.2. Clonality was calculated as one minus the Shannon entropy normalized by the log of the number of unique productive sequences. TRA or TRB clonotypes differing in abundance between baseline and M1 were identified within each subset by Fisher exact tests at 5% FDR. Differentially abundant clonotypes were categorized as emerging, expanding, contracting or non-expanding/contracting. Repertoire overlap between patients was measured with Morisita's overlap index. Using fastp trimming at Q25 and MiXCR clonotype assembly, TCRdb reanalyzed the public sequencing data and kept in-frame beta chains. Each CDR3 protein appears once, grouped with its most common genes and DNA. What appears here as the V and J calls and clone size reflects TCRdb's work, not the paper's. The sample table records some 530 distinct CDR3 sequences; around 6.5% of these occur just once. The ten top clones hold about 9.7% of the sample.

The starting material was CD8+ T cells from PBMCs, obtained at baseline or after one month of anti-PD-1 therapy (not recorded which). Here the chain combines TRBV19 and TRBJ2-1; perhaps TRBD2 is the D gene, with 6 bases matching. The clonotype originates from a human donor with melanoma. CDR3 protein: CASSPAGQASYNEQFF. The nucleotide sequence is TGTGCCAGTAGTCCCGCGGGGCAGGCGTCCTACAATGAGCAGTTCTTC.